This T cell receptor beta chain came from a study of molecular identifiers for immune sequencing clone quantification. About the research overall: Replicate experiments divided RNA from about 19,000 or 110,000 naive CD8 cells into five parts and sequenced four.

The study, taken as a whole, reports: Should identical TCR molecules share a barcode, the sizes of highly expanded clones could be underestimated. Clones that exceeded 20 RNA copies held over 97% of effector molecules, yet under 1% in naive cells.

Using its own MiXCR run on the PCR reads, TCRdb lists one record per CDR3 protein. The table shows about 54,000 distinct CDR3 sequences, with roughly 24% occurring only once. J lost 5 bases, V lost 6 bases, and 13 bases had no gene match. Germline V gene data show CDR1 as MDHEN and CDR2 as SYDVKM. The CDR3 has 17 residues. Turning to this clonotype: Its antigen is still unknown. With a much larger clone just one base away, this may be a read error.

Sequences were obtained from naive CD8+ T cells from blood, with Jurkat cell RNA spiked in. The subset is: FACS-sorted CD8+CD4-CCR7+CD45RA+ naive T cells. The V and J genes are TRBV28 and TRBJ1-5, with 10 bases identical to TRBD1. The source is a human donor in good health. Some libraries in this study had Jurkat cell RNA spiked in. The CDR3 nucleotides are TGTGCCAGCAGGCTCCAAACGGGACAGGGGAGTGATCAGCCCCAGCATTTT. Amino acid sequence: CASRLQTGQGSDQPQHF. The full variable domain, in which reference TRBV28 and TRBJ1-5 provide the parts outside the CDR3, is DVKVTQSSRYLVKRTGEKVFLECVQDMDHENMFWYRQDPGLGLRLIYFSYDVKMKEKGDIPEGYSVSREKKERFSLILESASTNQTSMYLCASRLQTGQGSDQPQHFGDGTRLSIL.